A selection of T cell receptor beta chains follows, all from one sample in a study of long-term antiretroviral therapy in people with HIV. Assay used: immunoSEQ multiplex PCR; TCRdb lists only in-frame clones, some missing. The data show around 30,000 clones, approximately 96% seen once. This sample comprised unsorted PBMCs, obtained approximately 6.6 years after starting antiretroviral therapy. The receptors here all came from a man under 40 with HIV. Each CDR3 is given with its conserved first and last residue. The D gene is left open where the match is weak. The size field is filled for only some rows; it gives once, few, many or a size class.

clone size: once; V gene: TRBV7-8; J gene: TRBJ2-3; D gene: TRBD2; CDR3 protein: CASSHSGGGDTQYF; CDR3 DNA: TGTGCCAGCAGCCATAGCGGGGGTGGGGATACGCAGTATTTT
clone size: .; V gene: TRBV6-6; J gene: TRBJ2-7; D gene: .; CDR3 protein: CASRQGGEQYF; CDR3 DNA: TGTGCCTCAAGGCAGGGAGGCGAGCAGTACTTC
clone size: .; V gene: TRBV29-1; J gene: TRBJ1-2; D gene: .; CDR3 protein: CSVESPGPDSYGYTF; CDR3 DNA: TGCAGCGTTGAATCCCCAGGGCCGGATTCGTATGGCTACACCTTC
clone size: .; V gene: TRBV7-2; J gene: TRBJ2-7; D gene: TRBD1; CDR3 protein: CASSWGQGDDEQYF; CDR3 DNA: TGTGCCAGCAGCTGGGGACAGGGAGATGACGAGCAGTACTTC
clone size: .; V gene: TRBV5-8; J gene: TRBJ1-5; D gene: .; CDR3 protein: CASSLYGSGQPQHF; CDR3 DNA: TGTGCCAGCAGCTTATACGGGTCGGGGCAGCCCCAGCATTTT
clone size: .; V gene: TRBV6-4; J gene: TRBJ2-3; D gene: .; CDR3 protein: CASSASQGTADTQYF; CDR3 DNA: TGTGCCAGCAGTGCCTCACAGGGTACTGCAGATACGCAGTATTTT
clone size: few; V gene: TRBV4-1; J gene: TRBJ2-5; D gene: .; CDR3 protein: CASSPDGEETQYF; CDR3 DNA: TGCGCCAGCAGCCCGGACGGGGAAGAGACCCAGTACTTC
clone size: .; V gene: TRBV15; J gene: TRBJ1-1; D gene: .; CDR3 protein: CATSSDSFSTTEAFF; CDR3 DNA: TGTGCCACCAGCAGTGACTCTTTCTCTACCACTGAAGCTTTCTTT
clone size: .; V gene: TRBV5-6; J gene: TRBJ2-3; D gene: TRBD2; CDR3 protein: CASSGLAGGTDTQYF; CDR3 DNA: TGTGCCAGCAGCGGGCTAGCGGGAGGCACAGATACGCAGTATTTT
clone size: .; V gene: TRBV4-2; J gene: TRBJ2-6; D gene: .; CDR3 protein: CASSQDGGTGANVLTF; CDR3 DNA: TGTGCCAGCAGCCAAGATGGAGGAACTGGGGCCAACGTCCTGACTTTC
clone size: .; V gene: TRBV11-2; J gene: TRBJ2-7; D gene: .; CDR3 protein: CASSAVQGLTHEQYF; CDR3 DNA: TGTGCCAGCAGCGCCGTCCAGGGTCTAACCCACGAGCAGTACTTC
clone size: .; V gene: TRBV4-3; J gene: TRBJ2-2; D gene: .; CDR3 protein: CASSQGFGGPTGELFF; CDR3 DNA: TGCGCCAGCAGCCAAGGTTTCGGGGGGCCCACCGGGGAGCTGTTTTTT
clone size: once; V gene: TRBV19; J gene: TRBJ2-7; D gene: TRBD1; CDR3 protein: CASSIRRGPEQYF; CDR3 DNA: TGTGCCAGTAGTATAAGAAGGGGGCCCGAGCAGTACTTC
clone size: .; V gene: TRBV29-1; J gene: TRBJ1-1; D gene: TRBD1; CDR3 protein: CSVRRAGGRTEAFF; CDR3 DNA: TGCAGCGTTAGGCGGGCAGGGGGCCGTACTGAAGCTTTCTTT
clone size: .; V gene: TRBV5-5; J gene: TRBJ1-6; D gene: .; CDR3 protein: CASSLGVGDSPLHF; CDR3 DNA: TGTGCCAGCAGCTTGGGTGTCGGGGATTCACCCCTCCACTTT
clone size: .; V gene: TRBV11-3; J gene: TRBJ1-5; D gene: .; CDR3 protein: CASSLGQYSNQPQHF; CDR3 DNA: TGTGCCAGCAGCTTAGGACAGTATAGCAATCAGCCCCAGCATTTT
clone size: .; V gene: TRBV27; J gene: TRBJ1-2; D gene: .; CDR3 protein: CASSFSGRTPGYTF; CDR3 DNA: TGTGCCAGCAGTTTTTCGGGGCGCACGCCGGGCTACACCTTC
clone size: .; V gene: TRBV6-1; J gene: TRBJ1-1; D gene: .; CDR3 protein: CASSEGGSVFEVAFF; CDR3 DNA: TGTGCCAGCAGTGAAGGGGGGTCAGTGTTCGAGGTGGCTTTCTTT
clone size: once; V gene: TRBV19; J gene: TRBJ2-3; D gene: TRBD2; CDR3 protein: CASSIDLRGEGTQYF; CDR3 DNA: TGTGCCAGTAGTATAGACCTGCGGGGGGAGGGTACGCAGTATTTT
clone size: .; V gene: TRBV7-2; J gene: TRBJ2-3; D gene: TRBD2; CDR3 protein: CASSLSGRSDTQYF; CDR3 DNA: TGTGCCAGCAGTCTTAGCGGGAGATCAGATACGCAGTATTTT
clone size: .; V gene: TRBV27; J gene: TRBJ1-3; D gene: .; CDR3 protein: CASIGRGFSGNTIYF; CDR3 DNA: TGTGCCAGCATCGGGAGAGGATTCTCTGGAAACACCATATATTTT
clone size: .; V gene: TRBV9; J gene: TRBJ2-7; D gene: .; CDR3 protein: CASSKGTYDEQYF; CDR3 DNA: TGTGCCAGCAGCAAGGGGACTTACGACGAGCAGTACTTC
clone size: .; V gene: TRBV29-1; J gene: TRBJ1-1; D gene: .; CDR3 protein: CSIIRTANTEAFF; CDR3 DNA: TGCAGCATCATCAGGACAGCGAACACTGAAGCTTTCTTT
clone size: .; V gene: TRBV29-1; J gene: TRBJ2-1; D gene: .; CDR3 protein: CSVVGGSVDEQFF; CDR3 DNA: TGCAGCGTCGTCGGAGGGAGTGTCGATGAGCAGTTCTTC
clone size: .; V gene: TRBV2; J gene: TRBJ1-6; D gene: .; CDR3 protein: CASSREGGSPLHF; CDR3 DNA: TGTGCCAGCAGCCGAGAGGGAGGCTCACCCCTCCACTTT
clone size: .; V gene: TRBV7-2; J gene: TRBJ2-3; D gene: .; CDR3 protein: CASSLNGASIDTQYF; CDR3 DNA: TGTGCCAGCAGCTTAAACGGAGCGTCCATTGATACGCAGTATTTT
clone size: .; V gene: TRBV7-8; J gene: TRBJ1-5; D gene: .; CDR3 protein: CASSLLFPNQPQHF; CDR3 DNA: TGTGCCAGCAGCTTATTGTTTCCTAATCAGCCCCAGCATTTT
clone size: .; V gene: TRBV7-6; J gene: TRBJ1-5; D gene: .; CDR3 protein: CASRKAGRDQPQHF; CDR3 DNA: TGTGCCAGCAGGAAGGCAGGACGGGATCAGCCCCAGCATTTT
clone size: .; V gene: TRBV19; J gene: TRBJ1-5; D gene: .; CDR3 protein: CASSVRDQPQHF; CDR3 DNA: TGTGCCAGTAGTGTGAGGGATCAGCCCCAGCATTTT
clone size: .; V gene: TRBV10-3; J gene: TRBJ1-1; D gene: TRBD1; CDR3 protein: CAISESPRGMNTEAFF; CDR3 DNA: TGTGCCATCAGTGAGTCCCCCAGGGGGATGAACACTGAAGCTTTCTTT
clone size: .; V gene: TRBV18; J gene: TRBJ1-2; D gene: .; CDR3 protein: CASSQHRGADYGYTF; CDR3 DNA: TGTGCCAGCTCACAACATAGGGGGGCCGACTATGGCTACACCTTC
clone size: .; V gene: TRBV19; J gene: TRBJ1-5; D gene: .; CDR3 protein: CASRTDLLGQPQHF; CDR3 DNA: TGTGCCAGTAGGACAGACCTCCTTGGGCAGCCCCAGCATTTT
clone size: few; V gene: TRBV4-3; J gene: TRBJ1-6; D gene: TRBD1; CDR3 protein: CASSQDDRGNSPLHF; CDR3 DNA: TGCGCCAGCAGCCAAGACGACAGGGGTAATTCACCCCTCCACTTT
clone size: .; V gene: TRBV7-2; J gene: TRBJ2-3; D gene: .; CDR3 protein: CASSNTDTQYF; CDR3 DNA: TGTGCCAGCAGCAACACAGATACGCAGTATTTT
clone size: .; V gene: TRBV4-3; J gene: TRBJ2-7; D gene: TRBD2; CDR3 protein: CASSQDRTQGTSAAGQYF; CDR3 DNA: TGCGCCAGCAGCCAAGATCGGACGCAAGGGACTAGCGCGGCTGGGCAGTACTTC
clone size: .; V gene: TRBV18; J gene: TRBJ1-1; D gene: .; CDR3 protein: CASSPKGATEAFF; CDR3 DNA: TGTGCCAGCTCACCAAAAGGGGCCACTGAAGCTTTCTTT
clone size: .; V gene: TRBV9; J gene: TRBJ2-5; D gene: .; CDR3 protein: CASSGKGQRGETQYF; CDR3 DNA: TGTGCCAGCAGCGGAAAAGGGCAGAGGGGAGAGACCCAGTACTTC
clone size: .; V gene: TRBV7-2; J gene: TRBJ1-2; D gene: .; CDR3 protein: CASIPSVDYGYTF; CDR3 DNA: TGTGCCAGCATCCCCTCAGTGGATTATGGCTACACCTTC
clone size: .; V gene: TRBV7-9; J gene: TRBJ1-2; D gene: .; CDR3 protein: CASSYPGHANYGYTF; CDR3 DNA: TGTGCCAGCAGTTATCCGGGACACGCTAACTATGGCTACACCTTC
clone size: .; V gene: TRBV7-9; J gene: TRBJ2-2; D gene: TRBD2; CDR3 protein: CASSLRLAGTTGELFF; CDR3 DNA: TGTGCCAGCAGCTTAAGGCTAGCGGGTACCACCGGGGAGCTGTTTTTT
clone size: .; V gene: TRBV6-5; J gene: TRBJ1-5; D gene: .; CDR3 protein: CASRVDSGGPPQHF; CDR3 DNA: TGTGCCAGCAGAGTCGACAGCGGGGGGCCGCCCCAGCATTTT
clone size: once; V gene: TRBV6-5; J gene: TRBJ1-2; D gene: TRBD1; CDR3 protein: CASSSRQGRGGYTF; CDR3 DNA: TGTGCCAGCAGTTCTCGACAGGGACGAGGGGGCTACACCTTC
clone size: .; V gene: TRBV27; J gene: TRBJ2-5; D gene: .; CDR3 protein: CASSLGTPPETQYF; CDR3 DNA: TGTGCCAGCAGTTTAGGGACCCCCCCGGAGACCCAGTACTTC
clone size: .; V gene: TRBV9; J gene: TRBJ2-1; D gene: TRBD2; CDR3 protein: CASSVAGLAEYNEQFF; CDR3 DNA: TGTGCCAGCAGCGTAGCAGGCCTAGCGGAATACAATGAGCAGTTCTTC
clone size: .; V gene: TRBV2; J gene: TRBJ2-3; D gene: TRBD2; CDR3 protein: CASRDGLAVATDTQYF; CDR3 DNA: TGTGCCAGCAGGGACGGACTAGCAGTGGCCACAGATACGCAGTATTTT
clone size: .; V gene: TRBV10-3; J gene: TRBJ2-5; D gene: .; CDR3 protein: CATEGQETQYF; CDR3 DNA: TGTGCCACCGAGGGCCAAGAGACCCAGTACTTC
clone size: .; V gene: TRBV19; J gene: TRBJ2-6; D gene: .; CDR3 protein: CASSTLQGANVLTF; CDR3 DNA: TGTGCCAGTAGTACCCTTCAAGGGGCCAACGTCCTGACTTTC
clone size: .; V gene: TRBV4-1; J gene: TRBJ1-5; D gene: .; CDR3 protein: CASSSLDRSNQPQHF; CDR3 DNA: TGCGCCAGCAGCTCACTTGACAGGAGCAATCAGCCCCAGCATTTT
clone size: .; V gene: TRBV9; J gene: TRBJ2-1; D gene: TRBD2; CDR3 protein: CASSSMRGSNEQFF; CDR3 DNA: TGTGCCAGCAGTTCCATGCGGGGGTCCAATGAGCAGTTCTTC
clone size: .; V gene: TRBV28; J gene: TRBJ2-3; D gene: TRBD2; CDR3 protein: CASSSNLLAGRGDTQYF; CDR3 DNA: TGTGCCAGCAGTTCGAACCTACTAGCGGGGCGTGGGGATACGCAGTATTTT
clone size: once; V gene: TRBV4-3; J gene: TRBJ1-2; D gene: .; CDR3 protein: CASSQDSGGGYGYTF; CDR3 DNA: TGCGCCAGCAGCCAAGATAGCGGGGGAGGCTATGGCTACACCTTC
clone size: .; V gene: TRBV25-1; J gene: TRBJ2-7; D gene: .; CDR3 protein: CASSDLGGYEQYF; CDR3 DNA: TGTGCCAGCAGTGATCTCGGCGGCTACGAGCAGTACTTC
clone size: once; V gene: TRBV28; J gene: TRBJ2-3; D gene: TRBD2; CDR3 protein: CASSKTSGSADTQYF; CDR3 DNA: TGTGCCAGCAGTAAGACTAGCGGGAGCGCAGATACGCAGTATTTT
clone size: .; V gene: TRBV7-2; J gene: TRBJ2-7; D gene: .; CDR3 protein: CASSSVGGGPYEQYF; CDR3 DNA: TGTGCCAGCAGCTCGGTGGGGGGAGGACCCTACGAGCAGTACTTC
clone size: .; V gene: TRBV6-1; J gene: TRBJ1-2; D gene: .; CDR3 protein: CASSEALRTNYGYTF; CDR3 DNA: TGTGCCAGCAGTGAAGCGCTTCGGACTAACTATGGCTACACCTTC
clone size: .; V gene: TRBV5-1; J gene: TRBJ1-1; D gene: TRBD1; CDR3 protein: CASGRTGGTEAFF; CDR3 DNA: TGCGCCAGCGGTAGGACAGGGGGCACTGAAGCTTTCTTT
clone size: .; V gene: TRBV5-1; J gene: TRBJ2-3; D gene: .; CDR3 protein: CASSSFRTSTDTQYF; CDR3 DNA: TGCGCCAGCAGCTCGTTTCGTACTAGCACAGATACGCAGTATTTT